Below are 4 T cell receptor beta chains sequenced from a single sample in a study of T-cell memory formation after mild COVID-19. TCRdb ran MiXCR on the 5' RACE reads and lists one entry per CDR3 protein. The repertoire consists of hundreds of thousands of distinct CDR3 sequences, with 25% to 30% occurring once and the leading ten covering approximately 12%. The material sequenced was PBMCs or a T cell subset sorted from them (not recorded which). The receptors originated from an adult woman who had mild COVID-19 (a few samples of this study predate the infection). Cell type and time point are not known.

About this clonotype: At one boundary the junction diverges from the germline segment, which might be a read error. This chain links TRBV6-5 with TRBJ2-5; 14 bases match TRBD2. Germline V gives CDR1 MNHEY, CDR2 SVGAGI. The CDR3 contains 17 residues. The CDR3 protein is CASSHSTSGRAYETQYF. CDR3 bases: TGTGCCAGCAGTCACTCGACTAGCGGGAGGGCCTATGAGACCCAGTACTTC.

This rearrangement joins TRBV29-1 to TRBJ2-7; a possible D gene is TRBD2 (6 bases). V dropped 7 bases and J dropped 0 bases, with 10 bases sitting between them. Germline V gene data show CDR1 as SQVTM and CDR2 as ANQGSEA. The CDR3 is made up of 12 amino acids. DNA of the CDR3: TGCAGCGCGGAGGGGAGCTCCTACGAGCAGTACTTC. Translating it yields CSAEGSSYEQYF.

This chain links TRBV20-1 with TRBJ2-5; D uncertain. Germline assignment: CDR1 DFQATT and CDR2 SNEGSKA (reference sequence). This CDR3 region has 11 residues. V was cut by 4 bases and J by 5 bases, with 8 bases left in between. CDR3 loop: CSATLRETQYF. As DNA, the CDR3 is TGCAGTGCTACCCTACGGGAGACCCAGTACTTC.

With respect to this clonotype: The junction departs from the called germline gene at one end, perhaps through a read error. The V call is TRBV12-3 or TRBV12-4, the J call TRBJ1-1; 8 bases map to TRBD1. The CDR3 covers 14 residues. The CDR3 region is CASTFTPTGTGQVF. CDR3 nucleotides: TGTGCCAGCACCTTTACCCCAACCGGGACAGGCCAGGTATTT.